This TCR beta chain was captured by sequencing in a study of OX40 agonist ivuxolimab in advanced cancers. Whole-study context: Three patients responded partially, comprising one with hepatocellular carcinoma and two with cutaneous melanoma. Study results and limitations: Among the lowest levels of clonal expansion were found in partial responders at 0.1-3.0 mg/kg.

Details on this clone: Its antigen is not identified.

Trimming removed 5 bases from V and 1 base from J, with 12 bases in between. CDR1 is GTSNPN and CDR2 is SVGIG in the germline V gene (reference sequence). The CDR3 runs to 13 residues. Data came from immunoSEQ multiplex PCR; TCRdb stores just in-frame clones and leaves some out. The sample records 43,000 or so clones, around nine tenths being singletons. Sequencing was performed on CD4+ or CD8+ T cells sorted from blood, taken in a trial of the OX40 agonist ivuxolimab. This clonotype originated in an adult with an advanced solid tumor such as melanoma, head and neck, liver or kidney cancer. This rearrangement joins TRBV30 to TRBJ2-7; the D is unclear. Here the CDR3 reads CAWVRPSSYEQYF. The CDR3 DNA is TGTGCCTGGGTCAGACCTAGTTCCTACGAGCAGTACTTC.